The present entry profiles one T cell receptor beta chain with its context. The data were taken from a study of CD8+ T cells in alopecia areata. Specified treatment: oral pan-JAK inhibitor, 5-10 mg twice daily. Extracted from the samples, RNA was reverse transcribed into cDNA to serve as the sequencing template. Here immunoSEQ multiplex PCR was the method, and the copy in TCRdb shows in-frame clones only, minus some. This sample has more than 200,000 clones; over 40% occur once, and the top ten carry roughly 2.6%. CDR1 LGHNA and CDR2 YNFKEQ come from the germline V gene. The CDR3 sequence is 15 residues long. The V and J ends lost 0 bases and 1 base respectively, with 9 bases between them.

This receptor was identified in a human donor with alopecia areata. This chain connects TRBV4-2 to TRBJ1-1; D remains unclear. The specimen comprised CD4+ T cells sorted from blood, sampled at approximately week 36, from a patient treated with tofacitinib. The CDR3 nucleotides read TGTGCCAGCAGCCAAGATCTAAGAGAGAACACTGAAGCTTTCTTT. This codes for CASSQDLRENTEAFF.